Listed below are T cell receptor beta chains from one sample, sequenced in a study of blood T cells in healthy people across ages. TCRdb analysed the 5' RACE reads with MiXCR anew, one entry per CDR3 protein. The sample lists approximately 780,000 distinct CDR3 sequences, 25% to 30% seen once, with 2.5% to 3.5% in the top ten. This sample was also put to use in a study of T cells of mothers and their children.

Sequences were obtained from blood. These receptors came from a boy aged 5 to 17 in good health. The CDR3 runs from the conserved cysteine through the conserved F or W. D genes are given only for firm matches. A row's size may be missing; if present it is once, few, many or a size class.

D	V	J	size	CDR3	DNA
TRBD2	TRBV12-3/TRBV12-4	TRBJ2-3	few	CASSPAGVVTDTQYF	TGTGCCAGCAGTCCAGCGGGGGTTGTCACGGATACCCAGTATTTT
TRBD1	TRBV3-1	TRBJ1-2	NA	CASSPQTGRGYTF	TGTGCCAGCAGCCCTCAGACAGGGCGCGGCTACACCTTC
TRBD1	TRBV7-9	TRBJ1-4	few	CASSAVSGGEKLFF	TGTGCCAGCAGCGCCGTGTCAGGGGGGGAAAAACTGTTTTTT
TRBD2	TRBV7-2	TRBJ2-3	few	CASSPLPRGGGDTQYF	TGTGCCAGCAGCCCCCTACCGCGGGGGGGCGGGGATACGCAGTATTTT
NA	TRBV7-9	TRBJ1-4	few	CASSLVAGAARGEKLFF	TGTGCCAGCAGCTTAGTCGCGGGGGCGGCACGAGGGGAAAAACTGTTTTTT
NA	TRBV18	TRBJ1-4	many	CASSLDSPQEKLFF	TGTGCCAGCTCACTGGACAGTCCCCAGGAAAAACTGTTTTTT
NA	TRBV4-2	TRBJ1-1	NA	CASRLDGSTEAFF	TGTGCCAGCCGTTTGGACGGATCCACTGAAGCTTTCTTT
NA	TRBV5-1	TRBJ2-5	NA	CASSLAGRDQETQYF	TGCGCCAGCAGCTTGGCCGGCAGGGACCAAGAGACCCAGTACTTC
NA	TRBV7-2	TRBJ2-5	NA	CASSHPSGRETQYF	TGTGCCAGCAGCCACCCGAGTGGGAGGGAGACCCAGTACTTC
NA	TRBV10-3	TRBJ2-5	NA	CAISTQQETQYF	TGTGCCATCAGTACACAGCAAGAGACCCAGTACTTC
NA	TRBV20-1	TRBJ1-6	once	CSARDFPSTYNSPLHF	TGCAGTGCTAGAGATTTCCCCAGTACCTATAATTCACCCCTCCACTTT
TRBD1	TRBV3-1	TRBJ2-3	once	CASSQDQGGGIRQYF	TGTGCCAGCAGCCAAGATCAAGGGGGCGGAATAAGGCAGTATTTT
TRBD2	TRBV4-2	TRBJ2-7	few	CASGGPLAGGSYEQYF	TGTGCCAGCGGGGGTCCTCTAGCGGGGGGTTCCTACGAGCAGTACTTC
TRBD1	TRBV7-9	TRBJ1-5	NA	CASSLGTGIMQPQHF	TGTGCCAGCAGCCTCGGGACAGGGATCATGCAGCCCCAGCATTTT
TRBD1	TRBV10-3	TRBJ2-7	NA	CAIAPGQGAYEQYF	TGTGCCATCGCACCTGGACAGGGGGCCTACGAGCAGTACTTC
NA	TRBV6-2/TRBV6-3	TRBJ2-1	NA	CASSRLDVDSDEQFF	TGTGCCAGCAGCCGATTAGACGTCGACTCCGATGAGCAGTTCTTC
NA	TRBV20-1	TRBJ1-4	NA	CSARVDRTGGENLFF	TGCAGTGCTAGAGTGGATAGGACGGGTGGGGAAAACCTGTTTTTT
NA	TRBV11-2	TRBJ2-5	few	CASSSAPRGRQETQYF	TGTGCCAGCAGCTCAGCCCCTCGGGGACGTCAAGAGACCCAGTACTTC
NA	TRBV29-1	TRBJ1-5	NA	CSVRQGRDQPQHF	TGCAGCGTTCGTCAGGGGCGCGATCAGCCCCAGCATTTT
NA	TRBV7-9	TRBJ1-2	NA	CASSLDLINYGYTF	TGTGCCAGCAGCTTAGATTTGATTAACTATGGCTACACCTTC
NA	TRBV7-9	TRBJ2-7	few	CASSLGLGRNYEQYF	TGTGCCAGCAGCTTAGGTCTGGGCCGAAACTACGAGCAGTACTTC
NA	TRBV20-1	TRBJ1-1	once	CSATSPRDTEAFF	TGCAGTGCTACCAGTCCAAGGGACACTGAAGCTTTCTTT
NA	TRBV5-1	TRBJ2-3	many	CASSLGSTDTQYF	TGCGCCAGCAGCTTGGGGAGCACAGATACGCAGTATTTT
NA	TRBV20-1	TRBJ2-5	few	CSARMEYQETQYF	TGCAGTGCTAGAATGGAGTACCAAGAGACCCAGTACTTC
TRBD1	TRBV6-5	TRBJ2-7	NA	CASSYPLGTGGYEQYF	TGTGCCAGCAGTTACCCCTTGGGGACAGGGGGATACGAGCAGTACTTC
NA	TRBV21-1	TRBJ1-5	few	CASSKQTGARSNQPQHF	TGTGCCAGCAGCAAACAAACAGGGGCTAGGAGCAATCAGCCCCAGCATTTT
TRBD1	TRBV30	TRBJ2-7	few	CAGWTGSSYEQYF	TGTGCCGGATGGACAGGGAGCTCCTACGAGCAGTACTTC
NA	TRBV2	TRBJ2-3	NA	CASRKNPADTQYF	TGTGCCAGCAGAAAGAACCCGGCAGATACGCAGTATTTT